This paragraph reports one T cell receptor (beta chain). The sample is drawn from a study of blood T cell repertoires in COVID-19. Looking at the study overall: Acute and convalescent COVID-19 samples came from the United States, Italy and Spain.

The table came from immunoSEQ multiplex PCR; TCRdb's copy has only in-frame clones and leaves some out. The table includes 170,000 or so clones, 88% detected once. Unmatched junction bases numbered 9, after V lost 5 bases and J lost 9 bases. This CDR3 has 13 residues. The germline V gene has CDR1 MDHEN and CDR2 SYDVKM. Among Cohort 3 donors, those recovered had two negative PCRs, clearance, or symptom resolution. The chain links TRBV28 to TRBJ1-1, with 7 bases fitting TRBD1. This TCR was recovered from a young woman who had recovered from COVID-19. The specimen was PBMCs or T cells enriched from blood (not recorded which). The CDR3 DNA reads as TGTGCCAGCAGTCGAACAGGGGAACGGAAAGCTTTCTTT. Its protein product is CASSRTGERKAFF.